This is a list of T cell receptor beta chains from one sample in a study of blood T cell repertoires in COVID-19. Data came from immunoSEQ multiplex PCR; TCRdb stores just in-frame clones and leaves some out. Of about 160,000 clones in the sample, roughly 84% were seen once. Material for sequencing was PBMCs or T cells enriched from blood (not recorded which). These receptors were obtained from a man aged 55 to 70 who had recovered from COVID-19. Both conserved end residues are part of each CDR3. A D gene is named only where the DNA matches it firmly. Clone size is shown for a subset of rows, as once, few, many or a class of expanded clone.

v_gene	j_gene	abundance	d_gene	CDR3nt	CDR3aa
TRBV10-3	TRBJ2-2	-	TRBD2	TGTGCCATCAGGCTAGCGGGAACCGGGGAGCTGTTTTTT	CAIRLAGTGELFF
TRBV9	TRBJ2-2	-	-	TGTGCCAGCAGCGTCCGGGACACCAACACCGGGGAGCTGTTTTTT	CASSVRDTNTGELFF
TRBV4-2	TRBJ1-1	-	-	TGTGCCAGCAGCCAAGATAACAGGTTGGACACTGAAGCTTTCTTT	CASSQDNRLDTEAFF
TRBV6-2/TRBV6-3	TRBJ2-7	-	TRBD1	TGTGCCAGCAGTGGCGGGACAGGGGGTATCTACGAGCAGTACTTC	CASSGGTGGIYEQYF
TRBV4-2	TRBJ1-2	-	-	TGTGCCAGCAGCCCGAAGGGGGGGACTAACTATGGCTACACCTTC	CASSPKGGTNYGYTF
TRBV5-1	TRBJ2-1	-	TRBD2	TGCGCCAGCAGTGATGGGACTAGCGGTTACAATGAGCAGTTCTTC	CASSDGTSGYNEQFF
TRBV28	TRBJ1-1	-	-	TGTGCCAGCAGTCCTCAGGTCACTGAAGCTTTCTTT	CASSPQVTEAFF
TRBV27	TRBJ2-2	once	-	TGTGCCAGCAGTTTAAGGTTTACAGGCAGGTTGCTCGGGGAGCTGTTTTTT	CASSLRFTGRLLGELFF
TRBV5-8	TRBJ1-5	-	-	TGTGCCAGCAGCTGGGGGGACGGGAGCAATCAGCCCCAGCATTTT	CASSWGDGSNQPQHF
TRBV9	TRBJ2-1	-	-	TGTGCCAGCAGCCCAACCCCCGGGAGCTACGTCCCGAACTATGAGCAGTTCTTC	CASSPTPGSYVPNYEQFF
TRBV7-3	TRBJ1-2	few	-	TGTGCCAGCAGCTTAACGGGGGCGGATGGCTACACCTTC	CASSLTGADGYTF
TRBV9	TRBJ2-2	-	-	TGTGCCAGCAGCCCGCCGGTAGGGGAGCTGTTTTTT	CASSPPVGELFF
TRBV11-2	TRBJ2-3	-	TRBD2	TGTGCCAGCAGCAAATTTGGGGCCAGTAGCGGGGCCCCAGATACGCAGTATTTT	CASSKFGASSGAPDTQYF
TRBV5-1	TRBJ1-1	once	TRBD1	TGCGCCAGCAGCTTCCAGGGGGACACTGAAGCTTTCTTT	CASSFQGDTEAFF
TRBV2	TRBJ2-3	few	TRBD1	TGTGCCAGCAGTGAAGCAGGGGGCTGGGCAGATACGCAGTATTTT	CASSEAGGWADTQYF
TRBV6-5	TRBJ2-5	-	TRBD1	TGTGCCAGCAGAGCGACAGGGGAAGAGACCCAGTACTTC	CASRATGEETQYF
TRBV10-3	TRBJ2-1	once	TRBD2	TGTGCCATCAGTTCGGGACTAGCGAACAATGAGCAGTTCTTC	CAISSGLANNEQFF
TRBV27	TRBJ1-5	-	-	TGTGCCAGCACCCTTAAGGCCGGGGATAGCAATCAGCCCCAGCATTTT	CASTLKAGDSNQPQHF
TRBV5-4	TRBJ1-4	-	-	TGTGCCAGCAGGTCGGGGACATCGAGAGACGAAAAACTGTTTTTT	CASRSGTSRDEKLFF
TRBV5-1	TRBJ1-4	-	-	TGCGCCAGCAGACAGGTTCCCGGACAGAGGAATGAAAAACTGTTTTTT	CASRQVPGQRNEKLFF
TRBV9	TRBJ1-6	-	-	TGTGCCAGCAGCGTCAGACAGGAAAATTCACCCCTCCACTTT	CASSVRQENSPLHF
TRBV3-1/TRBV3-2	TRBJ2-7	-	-	TGTGCCAGCAGCCAAGTCCCGGAGAGGTCCTACGAGCAGTACTTC	CASSQVPERSYEQYF
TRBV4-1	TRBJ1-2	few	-	TGCGCCAGCAGCCGGCAAGGTAGACTCAACTATGGCTACACCTTC	CASSRQGRLNYGYTF
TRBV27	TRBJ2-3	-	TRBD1	TGTGCCACTTGGACAGGGGGTCTGGATACGCAGTATTTT	CATWTGGLDTQYF
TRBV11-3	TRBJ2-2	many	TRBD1	TGTGCCAGCAGCTTAGTAAGGGACAGATTTAACACCGGGGAGCTGTTTTTT	CASSLVRDRFNTGELFF
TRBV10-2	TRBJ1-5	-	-	TGCGCCAGCAGTCGCAAAGGGGGGGAGGCCAATCAGCCCCAGCATTTT	CASSRKGGEANQPQHF
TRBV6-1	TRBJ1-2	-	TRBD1	TGTGCCAGCAGTGAACCGGGACAGATCTTCTTGGGCTACACCTTC	CASSEPGQIFLGYTF
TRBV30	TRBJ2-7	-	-	TGTGCCTGGAGTGTACTTGGGACTTCCGCCTACGAGCAGTACTTC	CAWSVLGTSAYEQYF
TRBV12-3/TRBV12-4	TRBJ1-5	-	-	TGTGCCAGCAGTCCCTCCGGGGGTCAGCCCCAGCATTTT	CASSPSGGQPQHF
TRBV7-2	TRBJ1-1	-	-	TGTGCCAGCAGCTTCGAACCGGCAGGGAACACTGAAGCTTTCTTT	CASSFEPAGNTEAFF
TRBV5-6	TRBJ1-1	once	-	TGTGCCAGCAGCTTGGGTGTGGGGAGCACTGAAGCTTTCTTT	CASSLGVGSTEAFF
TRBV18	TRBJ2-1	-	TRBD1	TGTGCCAGCTCACCGCTGCGGACAGGGTCCTACAATGAGCAGTTCTTC	CASSPLRTGSYNEQFF
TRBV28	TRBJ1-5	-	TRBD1	TGTGCCAGCAGTTTACCCAGGGGGACCAATCAGCCCCAGCATTTT	CASSLPRGTNQPQHF
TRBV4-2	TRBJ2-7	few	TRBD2	TGTGCCAGCACTTACACTAGCGGGGGACCCAGCGCCTACGAGCAGTACTTC	CASTYTSGGPSAYEQYF
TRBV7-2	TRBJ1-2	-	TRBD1	TGTGCCAGCAGCTCCGCCCGGGACAGCTATGGCTACACCTTC	CASSSARDSYGYTF
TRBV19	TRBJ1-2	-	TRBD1	TGTGCCAGTAGTGTACAGGGGAGATGGTACGGCTACACCTTC	CASSVQGRWYGYTF
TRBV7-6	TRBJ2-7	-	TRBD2	TGTGCCAGCAGCTTAGGAGGGACTAGCGGGATCGACGAGCAGTACTTC	CASSLGGTSGIDEQYF
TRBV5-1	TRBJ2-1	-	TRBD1	TGCGCCAGCAGCTCCAGGGGGCTCGACTACAATGAGCAGTTCTTC	CASSSRGLDYNEQFF
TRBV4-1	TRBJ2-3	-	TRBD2	TGCGCCAGCAGCCAAGGGGACGGGGGGAGCACAGATACGCAGTATTTT	CASSQGDGGSTDTQYF
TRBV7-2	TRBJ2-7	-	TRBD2	TGTGCCAGCAGCCCGAGAGGGGCTAGCGGGAGGCCCGGAACCTACGAGCAGTACTTC	CASSPRGASGRPGTYEQYF
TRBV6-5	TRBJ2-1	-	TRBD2	TGTGCCAGCCTTATAGCGGGAGGAGAGCAGTTCTTC	CASLIAGGEQFF
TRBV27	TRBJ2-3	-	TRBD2	TGTGCCAGCAGTTTAAGGGCTAGCGGGAGGGTCGTGAGTGGCACAGATACGCAGTATTTT	CASSLRASGRVVSGTDTQYF
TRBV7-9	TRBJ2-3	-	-	TGTGCCAGCAGCTTCTCTGTTCGTAATCCCACAGATACGCAGTATTTT	CASSFSVRNPTDTQYF
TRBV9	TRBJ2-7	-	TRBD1	TGTGCCAGCAGCGCAGGACAGGGAGGCGAGCAGTACTTC	CASSAGQGGEQYF
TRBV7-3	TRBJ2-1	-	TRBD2	TGTGCCAGCAGCTTAAGGGGTGTTAGCGGGACCGGCAATGAGCAGTTCTTC	CASSLRGVSGTGNEQFF
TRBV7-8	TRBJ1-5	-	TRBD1	TGTGCCAGCAGCTTAGGGACAGGGGGCAATCAGCCCCAGCATTTT	CASSLGTGGNQPQHF
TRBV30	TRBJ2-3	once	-	TGTGCCTGGAGTGGCTTGCGGGTGACAGATACGCAGTATTTT	CAWSGLRVTDTQYF
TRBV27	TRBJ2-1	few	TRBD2	TGTGCCAGCCGGGGGACTAAATACAATGAGCAGTTCTTC	CASRGTKYNEQFF
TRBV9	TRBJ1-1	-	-	TGTGCCAGCAGTCCGGGGGAGGTCTTGAACACTGAAGCTTTCTTT	CASSPGEVLNTEAFF
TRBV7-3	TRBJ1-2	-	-	TGTGCCAGCAGCTCCGGGAATGGCTACACCTTC	CASSSGNGYTF
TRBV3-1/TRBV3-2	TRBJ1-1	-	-	TGTGCCAGCAGCCGCGGGACGGAACACACTGAAGCTTTCTTT	CASSRGTEHTEAFF